This TCR beta chain was observed in a study of shared clonotypes between healthy human individuals. This clone was seen only once. Some 27,000 T cell genomes, or approximately 190 ng DNA, went into the sorted-subset replicate PCRs. Data came from immunoSEQ multiplex PCR; TCRdb stores just in-frame clones and leaves some out. The table has approximately 350,000 clones, roughly 96% seen once. This clonotype originated in a man aged 30 to 39 in good health. Input material: memory CD8+ T cells sorted from blood. Subset meaning: CD45RO+ cells pooled with CCR7-negative TemRA cells.

CDR3 in DNA: TGTGCCAGCAGCCAGGACAGGGGATATTTTTCAAGCACTGAAGCTTTCTTT. As protein: CASSQDRGYFSSTEAFF. The chain has TRBV4-2 and TRBJ1-1, with 9 bases fitting TRBD1. Germline V gene sequence: CDR1 LGHNA, CDR2 YNFKEQ. V gave up 3 bases and J gave up 4 bases; unmatched junction bases: 12. The CDR3 covers 17 residues.